These 25 T cell receptor beta chains came from one sample sequenced in a study of CD8+ T cells in alopecia areata. Stated treatment: oral pan-JAK inhibitor, 5-10 mg twice daily. RNA, once extracted, was reverse transcribed into cDNA for use as the sequencing template. Sequencing was performed with immunoSEQ multiplex PCR; in TCRdb, only in-frame clones are kept and a portion is missing. Of about 76,000 clones in the sample, around 60% were seen once. The sequencing used CD8+ T cells sorted from blood, collected at week 24, from a patient treated with tofacitinib. Source of these receptors: a human donor with alopecia areata.

This chain links TRBV6-4 with TRBJ1-5, with a possible D match to TRBD1 (6 bases). The CDR3 contains 15 residues. The germline gives CDR1 MRHNA, CDR2 SNTAGT. Trimming took 3 bases from V and 2 from J, leaving 11 bases between them. CDR3 amino acids: CASSESSGGNQPQHF. CDR3 DNA: TGTGCCAGCAGTGAATCATCAGGGGGCAATCAGCCCCAGCATTTT.

This clone was picked up a small number of times. This chain uses TRBV6-5 with TRBJ2-1, with 8 positions matching TRBD2. The CDR3 contains 16 residues. J lost 4 bases, V lost 4 bases, and 9 bases had no gene match. CDR1 and CDR2 from the germline V gene are MNHEY and SVGAGI. The CDR3 sequence is CASSLIAGLAYNEQFF. The CDR3 DNA is TGTGCCAGCAGTTTAATAGCGGGATTGGCTTACAATGAGCAGTTCTTC.

This sequence joins TRBV4-1 and TRBJ2-5; a weak D match, TRBD2 (6 bases). V lost 1 base and J 2 bases, leaving 11 bases between the germline ends. Germline CDR1 is MGHRA and CDR2 is YSYEKL. The CDR3 has 15 amino acids. The CDR3 spells CASSQGGSGQETQYF. CDR3 nucleotides: TGCGCCAGCAGCCAAGGGGGTAGCGGACAAGAGACCCAGTACTTC.

The chain employs TRBV30 and TRBJ2-1; 9 nucleotides align to TRBD1. The CDR3 spans 14 residues. Trimming removed 7 bases from V and 3 bases from J; junction bases left unmatched: 7. Germline values: CDR1 GTSNPN, CDR2 SVGIG (reference sequence). CDR3 region: CASKDRGYYNEQFF. The CDR3, as DNA: TGTGCCTCGAAGGACAGGGGCTACTACAATGAGCAGTTCTTC. The entire variable domain, with the rest obtained from reference TRBV30 and TRBJ2-1, is as follows: SQTIHQWPATLVQPVGSPLSLECTVEGTSNPNLYWYRQAAGRGLQLLFYSVGIGQISSEVPQNLSASRPQDRQFILSSKKLLLSDSGFYLCASKDRGYYNEQFFGPGTRLTVL.

This rearrangement joins TRBV7-9 to TRBJ2-3, with 9 bases lining up with TRBD1. This CDR3 has 16 residues. Trimming cost V 5 bases and J 3 bases; bases outside gene matches: 9. Germline V gene sequence: CDR1 SEHNR, CDR2 FQNEAQ (reference sequence). This CDR3 reads CASSDRGRAKTDTQYF. CDR3 DNA sequence: TGTGCCAGCAGCGACAGGGGGAGGGCCAAAACAGATACGCAGTATTTT. Looking up the rest from reference TRBV7-9 and TRBJ2-3 gives the full variable domain: DTGVSQNPRHKITKRGQNVTFRCDPISEHNRLYWYRQTLGQGPEFLTYFQNEAQLEKSRLLSDRFSAERPKGSFSTLEIQRTEQGDSAMYLCASSDRGRAKTDTQYFGPGTRLTVL.

The chain employs TRBV5-6 and TRBJ2-7; a weak D match, TRBD2 (6 bases). Looked up from germline, CDR1 is SGHDT and CDR2 is YYEEEE. V was shortened by 6 bases and J by 0 bases, with 28 bases between the two germline ends. The CDR3 totals 19 residues. The CDR3 reads CASNPGLGRVWRTSYEQYF. The CDR3 DNA is TGTGCCAGCAATCCGGGACTGGGACGTGTTTGGAGGACCTCCTACGAGCAGTACTTC.

This chain uses TRBV2 with TRBJ2-1; D tentatively reads TRBD1 or TRBD2 (5 bases each). With 6 bases removed from V and 6 bases from J, the gap between germline ends came to 21 bases. Germline V gives CDR1 SNHLY, CDR2 FYNNEI. The CDR3 has 16 amino acids. The CDR3 DNA sequence: TGTGCCAGCAGCGACTCAGGGAAGAGGGTATTCAATGAGCAGTTCTTC. The encoded protein is CASSDSGKRVFNEQFF.

V is TRBV7-6 and J is TRBJ2-1; 8 bases are a match to TRBD2. CDR3 size: 15 residues. Looked up from germline, CDR1 is SGHVS and CDR2 is FNYEAQ. V shed 6 bases, J shed 6 bases, and the junction held 10 bases outside the gene matches. The CDR3 is CASSQVPGGLNEQFF. The CDR3 region has the DNA TGTGCCAGCAGTCAGGTCCCGGGGGGGCTCAATGAGCAGTTCTTC.

The rearrangement links TRBV5-1 to TRBJ2-1; D not certain. CDR3 length: 14 residues. The V end lost 4 bases, the J end lost 6 bases, and 14 bases lay between the germline ends. Germline V CDR1 and CDR2: SGHRS, YFSETQ. CDR3 nucleotides: TGCGCCAGCAGCCGAGGACCAGCCGGCAATGAGCAGTTCTTC. As protein: CASSRGPAGNEQFF.

V gene TRBV4-1 combines with J gene TRBJ2-5, with D possibly TRBD1 on 6 matching bases. V lost 1 base to trimming and J lost 0 bases, with 15 bases between them. The germline V gene has CDR1 MGHRA and CDR2 YSYEKL. The CDR3 runs to 17 residues. The CDR3 is CASSQVPRTEYQETQYF. The DNA of the CDR3 is TGCGCCAGCAGCCAAGTCCCCCGGACAGAGTACCAAGAGACCCAGTACTTC.

The V gene is TRBV28, the J gene TRBJ1-5; D ambiguous. V shed 6 bases and J shed 5 bases, with 11 bases lying between them. This CDR3 comprises 13 residues. Germline lookup yields CDR1 MDHEN and CDR2 SYDVKM. CDR3 nucleotides: TGTGCCAGCAGCCCCGGACTTCATCAGCCCCAGCATTTT. Its protein product is CASSPGLHQPQHF.

The chain joins TRBV4-1 to TRBJ2-1, with D tentatively TRBD2 (5 bases). The CDR3 loop spans 15 amino acids. Looked up from germline, CDR1 is MGHRA and CDR2 is YSYEKL. Trimming removed 0 bases at V and 4 bases at J, with 10 bases between. CDR3 DNA: TGCGCCAGCAGCCAAGAGGCAAGAGGGTACAATGAGCAGTTCTTC. This gives the protein CASSQEARGYNEQFF.

This chain joins TRBV27 and TRBJ1-6; no firm D call. The CDR3 has 13 amino acids. V was trimmed by 5 bases and J by 6 bases, leaving 8 bases between them. Germline CDR1 reads MNHEY; CDR2 reads SMNVEV (reference sequence). The CDR3 DNA sequence: TGTGCCAGCAGTGTGTCCGGTAATTCACCCCTCCACTTT. This encodes CASSVSGNSPLHF.

There are a few counts of this clone. This rearrangement joins TRBV7-8 to TRBJ2-6, with a tentative D call TRBD1 (5 bases). Germline assignment: CDR1 SGHVS and CDR2 FQNEAQ. The ends were cut back, 8 bases at V and 12 bases at J, with 20 bases in the middle. The CDR3 is made up of 14 amino acids. CDR3 sequence reads: CASPRRGYPIVLTF. DNA for the CDR3: TGTGCCAGCCCCCGAAGGGGCTACCCTATCGTCCTGACTTTC. Full variable domain (remainder filled in from reference TRBV7-8 and TRBJ2-6): GAGVSQSPRYKVAKRGQDVALRCDPISGHVSLFWYQQALGQGPEFLTYFQNEAQLDKSGLPSDRFFAERPEGSVSTLKIQRTQQEDSAVYLCASPRRGYPIVLTFGAGSRLTVL.

The V call is TRBV28, the J call TRBJ2-5, with 7 bases fitting TRBD1. The J call may be wrong; the DNA end is better matched by TRBJ2-7. The CDR3 covers 14 residues. The germline CDR1 and CDR2 sequences are MDHEN and SYDVKM. CDR3 amino acids: CASSGSGGNHEQYF. The CDR3 bases are TGTGCCAGCAGTGGTTCAGGGGGAAACCACGAGCAGTACTTC.

This clone has just a few counts. V and J are TRBV4-2 and TRBJ2-7, with TRBD1 matching 9 bases. Per the germline V gene, CDR1 is LGHNA and CDR2 is YNFKEQ. The V and J ends lost 4 bases and 5 bases, in that order; junction bases with no gene match: 9. This CDR3 has 15 residues. In nucleotides, the CDR3 is TGTGCCAGCAGCCCGCCGGGACAGGGCGACCACGAGCAGTACTTC. It encodes CASSPPGQGDHEQYF.

The chain combines TRBV6-6 with TRBJ2-7, with unresolved D. Trimming pared 0 bases from V and 4 bases from J, leaving 13 bases between. CDR3 length: 15 residues. In germline, CDR1 is MNHNY, CDR2 SVGAGI (reference sequence). This chain's CDR3 is CASSYSAGIIYEQYF. CDR3 DNA: TGTGCCAGCAGTTACTCGGCAGGCATTATTTACGAGCAGTACTTC.

This chain uses TRBV27 with TRBJ2-7; 8 nucleotides align to TRBD2. The CDR3 consists of 15 residues. Germline assignment: CDR1 MNHEY and CDR2 SMNVEV (reference sequence). V was pared by 4 bases and J by 2 bases, with 7 bases of the junction left unmatched. The CDR3 DNA reads TGTGCCAGCAGTTCCCGCGGGGGGATAACCTACGAGCAGTACTTC. Translating gives CASSSRGGITYEQYF.

As regards this clone: Other DNA sequences in the sample encode the same CDR3. This chain connects TRBV18 to TRBJ2-5; possibly TRBD2 for D (5 bases). The ends were cut back, 0 bases at V and 3 bases at J, with 5 bases in the middle. Per germline, CDR1 KGHSH and CDR2 LQKENI. The CDR3 sequence is 13 residues long. This CDR3 is CASSPPGEETQYF. The CDR3 nucleotides read TGTGCCAGCTCACCACCCGGGGAAGAGACCCAGTACTTC. Full variable domain (rest looked up from reference TRBV18 and TRBJ2-5): NAGVMQNPRHLVRRRGQEARLRCSPMKGHSHVYWYRQLPEEGLKFMVYLQKENIIDESGMPKERFSAEFPKEGPSILRIQQVVRGDSAAYFCASSPPGEETQYFGPGTRLLVL.

The V and J genes are TRBV29-1 and TRBJ1-2, with a possible D match to TRBD1 (5 bases). The CDR3 is 14 residues long. CDR1 is SQVTM, CDR2 ANQGSEA, per germline. Deletions cut 3 bases from V and 0 bases from J, with 11 bases between. The CDR3 nucleotides are TGCAGCGTTGAGGGCAGGGCGCCTAACTATGGCTACACCTTC. Amino acids: CSVEGRAPNYGYTF. Complete variable domain (other parts from reference TRBV29-1 and TRBJ1-2): SAVISQKPSRDICQRGTSLTIQCQVDSQVTMMFWYRQQPGQSLTLIATANQGSEATYESGFVIDKFPISRPNLTFSTLTVSNMSPEDSSIYLCSVEGRAPNYGYTFGSGTRLTVV.

The V call is TRBV7-9, the J call TRBJ1-2; D gene unclear. This CDR3 region has 16 residues. Between the trimmed V and J ends, which lost 0 bases and 4 bases, there was a span of 15 bases. The germline V gene has CDR1 SEHNR and CDR2 FQNEAQ (reference sequence). CDR3 protein: CASSLAVRSPVYGYTF. In nucleotides, the CDR3 is TGTGCCAGCAGCTTAGCGGTTCGGAGCCCGGTCTATGGCTACACCTTC.

The chain couples TRBV30 to TRBJ2-5; 8 nucleotides line up with TRBD1. Near its end, the DNA agrees better with TRBJ2-7, so the J call may be wrong. The CDR3 runs 13 residues. Per germline, CDR1 GTSNPN and CDR2 SVGIG (reference sequence). CDR3 loop: CAWRGGQGYEQYF. CDR3 DNA: TGTGCCTGGAGGGGAGGACAGGGCTACGAGCAGTACTTC.

J is TRBJ2-7 and V is TRBV4-1; TRBD1 matches at 8 bases. The J segment lost 5 bases and the V segment lost 0 bases, leaving 6 bases of the junction unmatched. The CDR3 is 15 amino acids. Germline-derived CDR1 and CDR2 are MGHRA and YSYEKL. The DNA for the CDR3 is TGCGCCAGCAGCCAAGAGGCACGGACAGGGAACGAGCAGTACTTC. Its translation: CASSQEARTGNEQYF.

Only a few counts were recorded for this clone. The chain combines TRBV4-1 with TRBJ1-2; 9 bases line up with TRBD1. V lost 3 bases to trimming and J lost 4 bases; unmatched junction nucleotides: 12. The length of the CDR3 is 17 residues. CDR1 and CDR2 from the germline V gene are MGHRA and YSYEKL. The CDR3 DNA follows: TGCGCCAGCAGCCACGAACAGGGGGCACAACCCTCCTATGGCTACACCTTC. It translates to CASSHEQGAQPSYGYTF.

This clone was seen only a few times. The chain carries TRBV4-3 and TRBJ2-1; 10 positions agree with TRBD2. Germline CDR1 and CDR2: LGHNA and YSLEER. This CDR3 has 16 residues. V dropped 0 bases and J dropped 6; count of bases not matched to a gene: 5. This CDR3 is CASSQDRLAGVNEQFF. The CDR3 DNA follows: TGCGCCAGCAGCCAAGATCGGCTAGCGGGGGTCAATGAGCAGTTCTTC.